This T cell receptor (beta chain) is from a study of blood T cell repertoires in COVID-19. Whole-study context: The study drew acute and convalescent COVID-19 samples from the United States, Italy and Spain. T cells, B-cell-depleted T cells, or PBMCs supplied cDNA or gDNA.

Study processing details: Scientists estimated how many nucleated cells there were by amplifying reference gene primers. TCRdb keeps only in-frame clones here, not all; method: immunoSEQ multiplex PCR. V and J calls and clone size are given by that table; D and trimming were obtained from the DNA. The table lists some 390,000 clones, about nine tenths of them singletons, with 1.5% to 1.9% in the top ten. This clone was detected once. Deletions cut 2 bases from V and 2 bases from J, with 10 bases between. CDR3 length: 15 residues. CDR1 MRHNA and CDR2 SNTAGT come from the germline V gene. V usage is TRBV6-4 and J usage is TRBJ1-5, with D possibly matching TRBD1 (5 bases). The sequencing sample was made of peripheral blood. The source is a woman aged 40-49 years with COVID-19, enrolled during active disease. This CDR3 reads CASSDIGGGNQPQHF. The CDR3, as DNA: TGTGCCAGCAGTGACATCGGGGGGGGCAATCAGCCCCAGCATTTT.